Shown below are 26 T cell receptor beta chains from a single sample sequenced in a study of OX40 agonist ivuxolimab in advanced cancers. Repertoires were generated with immunoSEQ multiplex PCR, while TCRdb's copy carries only in-frame clones and drops some. The sample holds fewer than 30,000 clones; about 83% are singletons and the top ten take more than 6.5%. Specimen: CD4+ or CD8+ T cells sorted from blood, collected in a trial of the OX40 agonist ivuxolimab. Receptors were obtained from an adult with an advanced solid tumor such as melanoma, head and neck, liver or kidney cancer.

V usage is TRBV7-9 and J usage is TRBJ2-1, with D perhaps TRBD2 (6 bases). Germline lookup yields CDR1 SEHNR and CDR2 FQNEAQ (reference sequence). V gave up 8 bases and J gave up 4 bases, with 15 bases separating them. The CDR3 is 14 amino acids. The CDR3 protein is CASGTGLSYNEQFF. CDR3 bases: TGTGCCAGCGGAACGGGACTCTCATACAATGAGCAGTTCTTC.

The V gene is TRBV5-1, the J gene TRBJ2-3, with 7 bases that match TRBD2. After removal of 3 bases from V and 4 bases from J, the junction contained 5 bases not matched to a gene. Germline CDR1 and CDR2: SGHRS and YFSETQ. The length of the CDR3 is 14 residues. The CDR3: CASSSGGGSDTQYF. The CDR3 nucleotides are TGCGCCAGCAGCTCGGGCGGGGGTTCAGATACGCAGTATTTT.

J is TRBJ1-2 and V is TRBV9; TRBD1 is a possible D gene (6 bases). Looked up from germline, CDR1 is SGDLS and CDR2 is YYNGEE. Trimming took 6 bases from V and 6 from J, leaving 18 bases between them. CDR3 size: 14 residues. CDR3 bases: TGTGCCAGCAACGTTCCGGGGGCAGCGGATGGCTACACCTTC. Translated, it gives CASNVPGAADGYTF.

CDR3 nucleotide sequence: TGTGCCAGCAGCGTAGAGGGCAGCCTAAACACTGAAGCTTTCTTT. This sequence encodes CASSVEGSLNTEAFF. The chain employs TRBV9 and TRBJ1-1; D is unresolved. CDR3 size: 15 residues. CDR1 and CDR2 (germline): SGDLS, YYNGEE. Trimming removed 0 bases at V and 2 bases at J, with 11 bases between.

The rearrangement joins TRBV29-1 to TRBJ2-3, with D unclear. Deletions cut 0 bases from V and 0 bases from J, with 10 bases between. The CDR3 has 15 residues. Germline loops: CDR1 SQVTM, CDR2 ANQGSEA. The CDR3: CSVEETAWSTDTQYF. In DNA form, the CDR3 reads TGCAGCGTTGAAGAGACCGCTTGGAGCACAGATACGCAGTATTTT.

This chain uses TRBV28 with TRBJ2-3, with a weak D call TRBD2 (6 bases). Between the trimmed V and J ends, which lost 5 bases and 2 bases, there was a span of 17 bases. There are 16 residues in the CDR3. From germline, CDR1 is MDHEN and CDR2 SYDVKM. This CDR3 is CASSPYIGGPTDTQYF. CDR3 coding DNA: TGTGCCAGCAGTCCCTATATCGGGGGTCCCACAGATACGCAGTATTTT.

The chain uses TRBV7-6 and TRBJ2-7, with D maybe TRBD1 (6 bases). Trimming took off 4 bases at V and 5 bases at J, with 24 bases between the two ends. The CDR3 has 17 amino acids. CDR1 is SGHVS, CDR2 FNYEAQ, per germline. The chain's CDR3 is CASSSNPGVGYPHEQYF. CDR3 DNA: TGTGCCAGCAGCTCAAACCCAGGGGTGGGATATCCTCACGAGCAGTACTTC. Combining the CDR3 with reference TRBV7-6 and TRBJ2-7 gives the whole variable domain GAGVSQSPRYKVTKRGQDVALRCDPISGHVSLYWYRQALGQGPEFLTYFNYEAQQDKSGLPNDRFSAERPEGSISTLTIQRTEQRDSAMYRCASSSNPGVGYPHEQYFGPGTRLTVT.

The V gene is TRBV27, the J gene TRBJ2-7; 9 positions agree with TRBD2. Germline loops: CDR1 MNHEY, CDR2 SMNVEV (reference sequence). V shed 4 bases and J 3 bases; nucleotides not matched to a gene: 1. This CDR3 is built from 13 residues. The CDR3 region has the DNA TGTGCCAGCAGTTATAGCGGGGGCTACGAGCAGTACTTC. Translating gives CASSYSGGYEQYF.

The CDR3 nucleotides read TGTGCCATGATCTTCCGGGACAGCGGTCTGAACACTGAAGCTTTCTTT. This translates into CAMIFRDSGLNTEAFF. The chain is built from TRBV2 and TRBJ1-1; 7 nucleotides match TRBD1. The V gene end was trimmed by 10 bases and the J gene end by 0 bases; junction bases not matched to a gene: 14. The CDR3 is 16 residues long. The germline CDR1 and CDR2 sequences are SNHLY and FYNNEI.

The gene calls are TRBV6-1 and TRBJ2-5, with D unclear. The V and J ends lost 3 bases and 5 bases respectively, with 13 bases between them. Germline V gene sequence: CDR1 MNHNS, CDR2 SASEGT. The CDR3 sequence is 14 residues long. In DNA form, the CDR3 reads TGTGCCAGCAGTGACTCTAGTCCTGAGGAGACCCAGTACTTC. The encoded protein is CASSDSSPEETQYF.

The V call is TRBV5-4, the J call TRBJ2-3, with 9 bases aligning to TRBD2. The length of the CDR3 is 15 residues. The germline V gene has CDR1 SGHNT and CDR2 YYREEE (reference sequence). The ends lost 3 bases at V and 3 bases at J; junction bases unmatched: 5. CDR3 protein: CASSWGSGGTDTQYF. The CDR3 DNA is TGTGCCAGCAGCTGGGGTAGCGGGGGAACAGATACGCAGTATTTT.

The V and J genes are TRBV9 and TRBJ1-6, with 8 bases that match TRBD1. With 4 bases clipped from V and 7 bases from J, the junction kept 4 bases outside the gene matches. Germline values: CDR1 SGDLS, CDR2 YYNGEE. The CDR3 is made up of 14 amino acids. For the CDR3, the DNA is TGTGCCAGCAGCCCGCAGGGGGCCAATTCACCCCTCCACTTT. It specifies CASSPQGANSPLHF. The entire variable domain, with the rest obtained from reference TRBV9 and TRBJ1-6, is as follows: DSGVTQTPKHLITATGQRVTLRCSPRSGDLSVYWYQQSLDQGLQFLIQYYNGEERAKGNILERFSAQQFPDLHSELNLSSLELGDSALYFCASSPQGANSPLHFGNGTRLTVT.

This chain joins TRBV2 and TRBJ1-2; D is unclear. The germline V and J ends were trimmed by 6 bases and 6 bases, with 8 bases remaining between them. CDR1 SNHLY and CDR2 FYNNEI come from the germline V gene. CDR3 length equals 11 residues. Here the CDR3 reads CASRTSNGYTF. The DNA of the CDR3 is TGTGCCAGCAGAACCTCCAATGGCTACACCTTC.

The chain links TRBV6-4 to TRBJ1-1; no definite D call. CDR3 length: 15 residues. The V gene's germline CDR1 is MRHNA and CDR2 SNTAGT. V lost 2 bases and J lost 4, with 14 bases in between. The CDR3 spells CASSDMRGLITEAFF. DNA for the CDR3: TGTGCCAGCAGTGACATGAGAGGCTTGATCACTGAAGCTTTCTTT.

The rearrangement joins TRBV9 to TRBJ1-2, with 10 bases lining up with TRBD1. This CDR3 is 14 amino acids long. Germline V gene lookup returns CDR1 SGDLS and CDR2 YYNGEE. V was pared by 3 bases and J by 6 bases, with 5 bases of the junction left unmatched. The CDR3 nucleotides are TGTGCCAGCAGCGGACAGGGGGCTCCCCATGGCTACACCTTC. It yields the protein CASSGQGAPHGYTF.

The chain uses TRBV11-2 and TRBJ1-1, with D tentatively TRBD1 (5 bases). The CDR3 contains 14 residues. CDR1 is SGHAT, CDR2 FQNNGV, per germline. Deletions cut 1 base from V and 1 base from J, with 7 bases between. The CDR3 nucleotides are TGTGCCAGCAGCTTAGCAGGGCCGAACACTGAAGCTTTCTTT. Its translation: CASSLAGPNTEAFF.

The V and J genes are TRBV2 and TRBJ2-1, with TRBD1 as a possible D gene (6 bases). The CDR3 runs to 11 residues. Germline values: CDR1 SNHLY, CDR2 FYNNEI. V lost 8 bases and J 9 bases, leaving 11 bases between the germline ends. CDR3 DNA: TGTGCCAGCCTGAACAGGGTTGAGCAGTTCTTC. Translation: CASLNRVEQFF.

The rearrangement joins TRBV7-8 to TRBJ1-1, with TRBD1 matching 9 bases. The germline V gene has CDR1 SGHVS and CDR2 FQNEAQ. The CDR3 is made up of 15 amino acids. V lost 5 bases, J lost 5 bases, and 9 bases stayed unmatched. This CDR3 is CASSPKTGGWTEAFF. The CDR3 nucleotides are TGTGCCAGCAGCCCTAAGACAGGGGGATGGACTGAAGCTTTCTTT.

This chain links TRBV10-1 with TRBJ2-2; D is uncertain. Germline assignment: CDR1 WNHNN and CDR2 SYGVQD (reference sequence). CDR3 length equals 14 residues. The V end lost 11 bases, the J end lost 1 base, and 14 bases lay between the germline ends. The CDR3 region has the DNA TGCGCCGCCCGACCCTTCCTGAACACCGGGGAGCTGTTTTTT. It yields the protein CAARPFLNTGELFF.

The rearrangement links TRBV27 to TRBJ2-7; 7 bases match TRBD1. In germline, CDR1 is MNHEY, CDR2 SMNVEV (reference sequence). This CDR3 region has 18 residues. V lost 2 bases, J lost 3 bases, and 16 bases stayed unmatched. CDR3 bases: TGTGCCAGCAGTTTAAAGGTCAGGGGGACGCCGATACTCTACGAGCAGTACTTC. It codes for CASSLKVRGTPILYEQYF.

V gene TRBV19 combines with J gene TRBJ1-1; possibly TRBD1 for D (5 bases). Trimming left V 7 bases short and J 5 bases short, with 11 bases between. In germline, CDR1 is LNHDA, CDR2 SQIVND (reference sequence). CDR3 length: 12 residues. CDR3 DNA sequence: TGTGCCAGTAACTCACGGGGGACTGAAGCTTTCTTT. As protein: CASNSRGTEAFF.

The chain has TRBV6-1 and TRBJ1-4; tentatively, D is TRBD1 (5 bases). Germline lookup yields CDR1 MNHNS and CDR2 SASEGT. The V end lost 8 bases, the J end lost 12 bases, and 13 bases lay between the germline ends. This CDR3 comprises 11 residues. The DNA for the CDR3 is TGTGCCAGCTGGATACGGGGGGAACTGTTTTTT. The encoded protein is CASWIRGELFF.

This chain links TRBV7-9 with TRBJ2-6; 8 bases match TRBD1. Germline V gene sequence: CDR1 SEHNR, CDR2 FQNEAQ (reference sequence). This CDR3 spans 18 amino acids. The junction had 12 bases not matched to a gene; V was cut back by 5 bases and J by 3 bases. The DNA for the CDR3 is TGTGCCAGCAGCCCCCGGTCAGGGGGCTCGAGTGGGGCCAACGTCCTGACTTTC. Residues: CASSPRSGGSSGANVLTF.

This clone has a single count. V and J are TRBV27 and TRBJ2-3, with TRBD2 matching 7 bases. This CDR3 has 15 amino acids. CDR1 and CDR2 from the germline V gene are MNHEY and SMNVEV (reference sequence). Trimming cost V 3 bases and J 0 bases; bases outside gene matches: 3. The CDR3 DNA is TGTGCCAGCAGTTTGGCGGGAGCTAGCACAGATACGCAGTATTTT. Its protein is CASSLAGASTDTQYF.

This chain joins TRBV5-5 and TRBJ2-3; TRBD1 matches at 12 bases. Germline V gene data show CDR1 as SGHKS and CDR2 as YYEKEE (reference sequence). The ends lost 4 bases at V and 5 bases at J; junction bases unmatched: 5. This CDR3 has 15 amino acids. Written as DNA, the CDR3 is TGTGCCAGCAGCCTGGGACAGGGGGCGGGAGATACGCAGTATTTT. It specifies CASSLGQGAGDTQYF.

The chain is built from TRBV4-1 and TRBJ1-5; D ambiguous. The germline CDR1 and CDR2 sequences are MGHRA and YSYEKL. Trimming left V 1 base short and J 4 bases short, with 11 bases between. CDR3 size: 15 residues. This chain's CDR3 is CASSQVTGSNQPQHF. In nucleotides, the CDR3 is TGCGCCAGCAGCCAAGTTACGGGGTCAAATCAGCCCCAGCATTTT.